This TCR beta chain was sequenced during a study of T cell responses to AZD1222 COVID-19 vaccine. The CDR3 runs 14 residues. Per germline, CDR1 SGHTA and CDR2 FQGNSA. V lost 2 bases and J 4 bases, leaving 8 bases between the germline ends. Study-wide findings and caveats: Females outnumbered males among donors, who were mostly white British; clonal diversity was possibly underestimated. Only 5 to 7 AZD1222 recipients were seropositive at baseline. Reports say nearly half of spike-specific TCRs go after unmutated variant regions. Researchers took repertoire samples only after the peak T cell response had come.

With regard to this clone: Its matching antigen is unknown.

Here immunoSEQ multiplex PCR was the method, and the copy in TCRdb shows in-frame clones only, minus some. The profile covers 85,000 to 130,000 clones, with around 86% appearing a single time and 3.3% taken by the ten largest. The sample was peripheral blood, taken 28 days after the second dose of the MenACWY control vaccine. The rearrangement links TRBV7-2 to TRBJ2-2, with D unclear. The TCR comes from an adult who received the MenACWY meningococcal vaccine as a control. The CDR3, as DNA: TGTGCCAGCAGCTTAAACTTTGCCACCGGGGAGCTGTTTTTT. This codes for CASSLNFATGELFF.